One and the same sample provided the 29 T cell receptor beta chains below, sequenced in a study of CD8+CD57+ T cells in acquired aplastic anemia. Researchers used genomic DNA as the template to profile TCR beta VDJ and CDR3. From the reads, TCRdb called clonotypes with MiXCR, one entry per CDR3 protein. The table lists around 400,000 distinct CDR3 sequences, about 70% of them singletons. The sample taken for sequencing was sorted CD4+, CD8+, or CD8+CD57+ T cells (not recorded which) from PBMCs. These receptors were collected from a human donor in good health, serving as a control.

Concerning this clonotype: Compared with germline, one end of the junction differs, possibly owing to a read error. The chain employs TRBV2 and TRBJ1-1, with 8 positions matching TRBD1. CDR3 length: 13 amino acids. CDR1 is SNHLY, CDR2 FYNNEI, per germline. The CDR3 coding sequence is TGTGCCAGCAGAGGACAGGGTGACACTGAAGCGTACTTT. Its protein product is CASRGQGDTEAYF. The full variable domain, its missing parts supplied by reference TRBV2 and TRBJ1-1, is EPEVTQTPSHQVTQMGQEVILRCVPISNHLYFYWYRQILGQKVEFLVSFYNNEISEKSEIFDDQFSVERPDGSNFTLKIRSTKLEDSAMYFCASRGQGDTEAYFGQGTRLTVV.

This clonotype has more than one count but fewer than ten. This rearrangement joins TRBV7-9 to TRBJ2-7; 7 bases agree with TRBD1. The CDR3 sequence is 16 residues long. The V segment lost 2 bases and the J segment 5 bases; nucleotides outside the gene matches: 12. The germline V gene has CDR1 SEHNR and CDR2 FQNEAQ (reference sequence). The CDR3 DNA is TGTGCCAGCAGCTTACAGGGGAAGGGGGCTAGCCACGAGCAGTACTTC. This encodes CASSLQGKGASHEQYF. The full variable domain, in which reference TRBV7-9 and TRBJ2-7 provide the parts outside the CDR3, is DTGVSQNPRHKITKRGQNVTFRCDPISEHNRLYWYRQTLGQGPEFLTYFQNEAQLEKSRLLSDRFSAERPKGSFSTLEIQRTEQGDSAMYLCASSLQGKGASHEQYFGPGTRLTVT.

The chain has TRBV2 and TRBJ1-2; TRBD1 matches at 11 bases. This CDR3 spans 16 amino acids. V lost 0 bases, J lost 5 bases, and 5 bases stayed unmatched. Germline V gives CDR1 SNHLY, CDR2 FYNNEI. This chain's CDR3 is CASSEARGQGVYGYTF. In nucleotides, the CDR3 is TGTGCCAGCAGTGAAGCGAGGGGACAGGGGGTGTATGGCTACACCTTC.

The CDR3: CASSSGVAGINEQYF. For the CDR3, the DNA is TGTGCCAGCAGCTCCGGGGTAGCGGGAATCAACGAGCAGTACTTC. V is TRBV7-8 and J is TRBJ2-7; TRBD2 agrees at 8 bases. Germline loops: CDR1 SGHVS, CDR2 FQNEAQ. The CDR3 is 15 residues long. With V trimmed by 4 bases and J by 5 bases, 10 bases remained unmatched.

This clonotype has at least ten counts. The rearrangement links TRBV19 to TRBJ1-2; TRBD1 might be the D (5 bases). This CDR3 is 16 amino acids long. Per the germline V gene, CDR1 is LNHDA and CDR2 is SQIVND (reference sequence). Deletions cut 0 bases from V and 4 bases from J, with 15 bases between. The CDR3 sequence is CASSIDARGTGYGYTF. The CDR3 nucleotides read TGTGCCAGTAGTATAGATGCGCGTGGGACCGGCTATGGCTACACCTTC.

The chain has TRBV5-4 and TRBJ1-2, with a tentative D call TRBD1 (5 bases). The V and J ends lost 4 bases and 4 bases respectively, with 20 bases between them. Germline V lookup: CDR1 SGHNT, CDR2 YYREEE (reference sequence). This CDR3 has 16 amino acids. The CDR3 nucleotides read TGTGCCAGCAGCGAAACAGGACTGCGGCCTCCCTATGGCTACACCTTC. Amino acids: CASSETGLRPPYGYTF.

V gene TRBV29-1 combines with J gene TRBJ1-1; D is ambiguous. The CDR3 extends over 12 amino acids. Germline V lookup: CDR1 SQVTM, CDR2 ANQGSEA. V gave up 5 bases and J gave up 4 bases, with 11 bases separating them. For the CDR3, the DNA is TGCAGCGTTCTGCCGACGGGCACTGAAGCTTTCTTT. Translation gives CSVLPTGTEAFF.

The genes are TRBV7-8 and TRBJ2-7, with TRBD1 matching over 9 bases. This CDR3 has 18 amino acids. Germline V gene data show CDR1 as SGHVS and CDR2 as FQNEAQ. Trimming removed 5 bases from V and 3 bases from J; junction bases left unmatched: 17. The CDR3 spells CASSLRQQGTGSDYEQYF. The CDR3 DNA is TGTGCCAGCAGCCTGCGCCAACAGGGGACAGGGTCGGACTACGAGCAGTACTTC.

The chain couples TRBV7-2 to TRBJ2-5; D is ambiguous. Per the germline V gene, CDR1 is SGHTA and CDR2 is FQGNSA. The CDR3 runs 16 residues. V gave up 1 base and J gave up 10 bases, with 22 bases separating them. The CDR3 coding sequence is TGTGCCAGCAGCTTAGAGTCCTTTTATGGCTACACCTTCCAGTACTTC. It specifies CASSLESFYGYTFQYF.

Ten or more counts support this clonotype. The chain recombines TRBV20-1 with TRBJ2-1; 10 bases match TRBD2. Germline trimming cut 2 bases from V and 8 bases from J; bases unmatched to any gene: 9. CDR3 length: 15 amino acids. CDR1 and CDR2 (germline): DFQATT, SNEGSKA (reference sequence). CDR3 bases: TGCAGTGCTAGACGTGCTAGCGGGGGTTCAGATGAGCAGTTCTTC. Its translation is CSARRASGGSDEQFF.

The rearrangement joins TRBV9 to TRBJ2-7; a weak D match, TRBD2 (6 bases). Trimming cost V 4 bases and J 2 bases, with 16 bases left between them. Looked up from germline, CDR1 is SGDLS and CDR2 is YYNGEE. The CDR3 sequence is 15 residues long. The CDR3 sequence is CASSSRRGVAYEQYF. The CDR3 DNA is TGTGCCAGCAGCTCCCGGCGCGGGGTCGCCTACGAGCAGTACTTC.

This clonotype was counted many times. V and J are TRBV12-3 or TRBV12-4 and TRBJ2-7, with D maybe TRBD2 (6 bases). The CDR3 is 14 residues long. V lost 5 bases, J lost 9 bases, and 20 bases lay in between. CDR3 DNA: TGTGCCAGCAGTCACCGGGACTGGGGAATAAGGCAGTACTTC. Protein: CASSHRDWGIRQYF.

This clonotype was seen just once. The chain links TRBV20-1 to TRBJ1-1, with 9 bases that match TRBD1. Germline-derived CDR1 and CDR2 are DFQATT and SNEGSKA (reference sequence). With 3 bases clipped from V and 0 bases from J, the junction kept 14 bases outside the gene matches. The CDR3 totals 18 residues. The CDR3 protein is CSASDGQGISTVNTEAFF. For the CDR3, the DNA is TGCAGTGCTAGTGACGGACAGGGGATATCGACCGTGAACACTGAAGCTTTCTTT.

V is TRBV10-2 and J is TRBJ1-4, with D possibly being TRBD1 (6 bases). The ends were cut back, 6 bases at V and 7 bases at J, with 18 bases in the middle. The CDR3 totals 15 residues. CDR1 is WSHSY and CDR2 is SAAADI in the germline V gene. This CDR3 reads CASRKGGAKGEKLFF. The CDR3 bases are TGCGCCAGCAGGAAGGGGGGGGCTAAGGGTGAAAAACTGTTTTTT.

This clonotype was counted ten times or more. This chain joins TRBV7-2 and TRBJ2-1, with 8 bases identical to TRBD2. Germline CDR1 SGHTA, CDR2 FQGNSA. V was pared by 5 bases and J by 7 bases, with 13 bases of the junction left unmatched. This CDR3 is 16 amino acids long. CDR3 amino acids: CASSPSLAGGGNEQFF. CDR3 coding DNA: TGTGCCAGCAGCCCCTCTCTCGCGGGGGGTGGGAATGAGCAGTTCTTC.

Comment on this clonotype: This may stem from a read error, because a much larger clone lies one nucleotide away. V gene TRBV12-3 or TRBV12-4 combines with J gene TRBJ2-1; either TRBD1 or TRBD2 may fit D (6 bases each). This CDR3 is built from 16 residues. CDR3 residues: CASGSVGGSSYNEQFF. CDR3 nucleotides: TGTGCTAGTGGTTCGGTAGGGGGGAGCTCCTACAATGAGCAGTTCTTC.

The CDR3, as DNA: TGCAGTGCTGGAGGGGCTAGCAATCAGCCCCAGCATTTT. Amino acid sequence: CSAGGASNQPQHF. The rearrangement uses TRBV20-1 and TRBJ1-5; perhaps TRBD1 as D (5 bases). V lost 5 bases and J lost 0, with 8 bases in between. The CDR3 is 13 amino acids. Germline CDR1 DFQATT, CDR2 SNEGSKA (reference sequence).

As for this clonotype: This may be a read error, as it is one base from a much larger clone. The gene calls are TRBV30 and TRBJ1-6; D is ambiguous. The germline gives CDR1 GTSNPN, CDR2 SVGIG (reference sequence). The CDR3 has 15 residues. This CDR3 reads CAWGVPSSYNSPLHF. The CDR3 DNA sequence: TGTGCCTGGGGTGTACCGAGCTCCTATAATTCACCCCTCCACTTT.

This clonotype showed up just a few times. A much larger clone lies one base from this, so it may be a read error. The chain links TRBV7-3 to TRBJ2-1; TRBD2 matches 11 bases. V dropped 3 bases and J dropped 8; count of bases not matched to a gene: 6. The CDR3 extends over 15 amino acids. Germline CDR1 and CDR2: SGHTA and FQGTGA. Here the CDR3 reads CASSFSGGVDDEQFF. DNA for the CDR3: TGTGCCAGCAGCTTTAGCGGGGGGGTTGACGATGAGCAGTTCTTC.

J is TRBJ1-2 and V is TRBV29-1; D remains unclear. Germline loops: CDR1 SQVTM, CDR2 ANQGSEA. The CDR3 covers 13 residues. Between the trimmed V and J ends, which lost 0 bases and 2 bases, there was a span of 7 bases. The CDR3 sequence: CSVEEGDNYGYTF. The CDR3 nucleotides read TGCAGCGTTGAAGAGGGAGACAACTATGGCTACACCTTC.

V gene TRBV2 combines with J gene TRBJ1-5; D call uncertain. Trimming removed 3 bases at V and 8 bases at J, with 17 bases between. The CDR3 runs 15 residues. Germline V CDR1 and CDR2: SNHLY, FYNNEI. CDR3 in amino acids: CASSDVVGGSEPQHF. DNA for the CDR3: TGTGCCAGCAGTGATGTGGTGGGTGGCAGTGAGCCCCAGCATTTT.

This clonotype occurred many times. CDR3 region: CASRRGMGQGGNTEAFF. In nucleotides, the CDR3 is TGTGCCAGCAGACGCGGCATGGGACAGGGGGGGAACACTGAAGCTTTCTTT. The rearrangement links TRBV7-2 to TRBJ1-1; TRBD1 matches at 11 bases. The CDR3 loop spans 17 amino acids. From germline, CDR1 is SGHTA and CDR2 FQGNSA. The V gene end was trimmed by 6 bases and the J gene end by 1 base; junction bases not matched to a gene: 10.

The chain has TRBV9 and TRBJ1-6; TRBD1 is a possible D gene (5 bases). Per germline, CDR1 SGDLS and CDR2 YYNGEE. V was cut by 0 bases and J by 19 bases, with 20 bases left in between. The CDR3 sequence is 14 residues long. The DNA of the CDR3 is TGTGCCAGCAGCGTAGCTACTGGGGGGGTGGGTACGCACTTT. Translating gives CASSVATGGVGTHF.

For this clonotype: A much larger clone lies a single base off, so this may be a read error. Given the absence of the conserved phenylalanine or tryptophan at the CDR3 end, a read error is likely. The chain recombines TRBV19 with TRBJ2-5; 7 nucleotides align to TRBD1. There are 16 residues in the CDR3. Trimming took 5 bases from V and 4 from J; bases not matched to a gene: 13. Per germline, CDR1 LNHDA and CDR2 SQIVND (reference sequence). Here the CDR3 reads CASSLGGQTRGETQYL. CDR3 in DNA: TGTGCCAGTAGTCTTGGGGGACAGACCAGGGGAGAGACCCAGTACCTC.

This clonotype showed up many times. The chain combines TRBV29-1 with TRBJ1-1; a possible D gene is TRBD1 (5 bases). CDR3 length equals 13 residues. Deletions cut 6 bases from V and 1 base from J, with 12 bases between. CDR1 is SQVTM and CDR2 is ANQGSEA in the germline V gene. CDR3 nucleotide sequence: TGCAGCGTCCATCTCGGGGGGAACACTGAAGCTTTCTTT. Translated: CSVHLGGNTEAFF.

At least ten counts were recorded for this clonotype. V gene TRBV6-4 combines with J gene TRBJ2-2; 7 bases are shared with TRBD1. The trim removed 6 bases at V and 1 base at J, leaving 8 bases unmatched. The length of the CDR3 is 16 residues. The germline CDR1 and CDR2 sequences are MRHNA and SNTAGT. The CDR3 DNA reads as TGTGCCAGCAGCCCCGGGACAGAGGTGAACACCGGGGAGCTGTTTTTT. This sequence encodes CASSPGTEVNTGELFF.

A few counts support this clonotype. At one boundary the junction diverges from the germline segment, which might be a read error. The rearrangement joins TRBV12-3 or TRBV12-4 to TRBJ1-5, with TRBD1 matching over 7 bases. CDR3 length: 14 amino acids. The CDR3 spells CVSSLGQPNQPQHF. The CDR3 nucleotides read TGTGTCAGCAGTTTGGGACAGCCCAATCAGCCCCAGCATTTT.

This clonotype was counted ten times or more. V and J are TRBV7-2 and TRBJ2-1; D remains unclear. The ends were cut back, 1 base at V and 0 bases at J, with 10 bases in the middle. The CDR3 has 16 residues. CDR1 SGHTA and CDR2 FQGNSA come from the germline V gene. The CDR3 DNA sequence: TGTGCCAGCAGCTTAGTCCCAAGGAGCTCCTACAATGAGCAGTTCTTC. The encoded protein is CASSLVPRSSYNEQFF.

This clonotype was counted ten times or more. CDR3 coding DNA: TGTGCCAGCAGTTTTCGGGGGAATGGCTACACCTTC. As protein: CASSFRGNGYTF. The chain has TRBV27 and TRBJ1-2; D perhaps matches TRBD1 (5 bases). Trimming shortened V by 3 bases and J by 6 bases, and 8 bases separated the two germline ends. The CDR3 totals 12 residues. The germline CDR1 and CDR2 sequences are MNHEY and SMNVEV (reference sequence).